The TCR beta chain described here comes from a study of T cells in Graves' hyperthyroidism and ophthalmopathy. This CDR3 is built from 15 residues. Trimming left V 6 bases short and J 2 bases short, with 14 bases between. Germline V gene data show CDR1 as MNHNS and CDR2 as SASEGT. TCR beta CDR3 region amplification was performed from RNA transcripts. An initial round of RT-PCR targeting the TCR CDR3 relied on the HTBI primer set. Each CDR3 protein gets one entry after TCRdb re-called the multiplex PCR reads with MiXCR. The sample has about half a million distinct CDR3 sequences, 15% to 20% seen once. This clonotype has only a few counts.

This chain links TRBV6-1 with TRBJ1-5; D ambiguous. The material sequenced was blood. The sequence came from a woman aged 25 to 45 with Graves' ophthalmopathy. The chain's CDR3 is CASSPRGMGNQPQHF. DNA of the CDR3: TGTGCCAGCAGCCCCCGGGGAATGGGCAATCAGCCCCAGCATTTT.